This T cell receptor beta chain was sequenced for a study of identical twins (dated by TCRdb to 2016 to 2018). About the study as a whole: To test whether fetal clonotypes persist, the study used deep sequencing on TCR alpha and beta repertoires from monozygotic twins, unrelated adults of various ages, and cord blood. To rule out contamination, replicate twin experiments were performed at different times with different library preparation protocols. The paper as a whole reports these results and caveats: Zero-insertion analyses could be partly confounded by invariant T cells such as MAIT and iNKT, although diverse VJ usage argued against such confounding for most clonotypes. Abundant cord blood beta clonotypes carried fewer insertions; young adult naive repertoires showed a weaker similar trend, while memory repertoires showed none. Out-of-frame TCR alpha sequences shared between twins showed an excess of low generation-probability sequences compared with coincidental sharing between unrelated individuals. In monozygotic twins, out-of-frame TCR alpha sharing was systematically underestimated by recombination models, although the models agreed with sharing between unrelated individuals. Conclusions relied on cross-sectional statistical analysis, since the same donors could not be followed over many years. In beta out-of-frame sequences, excess twin sharing was weaker, because having fewer shared sequences lowered the signal-to-noise ratio.

The CDR3 measures 14 amino acids from cysteine to phenylalanine. The only DNA kept is the CDR3, 42 bases in frame from the first base. V lost 2 bases and J lost 4 bases; the stretch between them is 13 bases long. Via the germline V gene (reference sequence), CDR1 is DFQATT and CDR2 SNEGSKA. Every donor was a healthy Caucasian. The twin cohort consisted of three pairs of female monozygotic twins, all aged roughly 18 to 30 years. The RNA used for TCR libraries was isolated from peripheral blood mononuclear cells. As to this clonotype: This receptor's antigen is unknown. One base away there is no much larger clone; base qualities are not given.

The library was prepared using 5' RACE. The data were produced on an Illumina HiSeq 2000. A universal primer binding site was added through template switching, and the final cDNA carried a unique molecular identifier so that TCR cDNA molecules could be counted accurately. Specific primers in the conserved constant-segment region were used to synthesize first-strand cDNA for the TCR alpha and beta chains. To control for contamination, every cDNA library was double barcoded, receiving both a SMART-Mk sample barcode and Illumina barcodes. TruSeq adapter sequences, together with Illumina sample barcodes, were added in two successive PCR steps. Sequencing of the TCR alpha and beta cDNA libraries was done on the Illumina HiSeq platform using custom primers. On the authors' methods: MiGEC processed the raw reads to extract unique molecular identifiers, while MiXCR was used to determine the CDR3 positions. For each individual, recombination models were inferred using an EM algorithm with the repgenHMM and IGoR tools. Shared clonotype analysis was performed with the tcR package in R, normalizing sharing by the product of cloneset sizes. To study raw recombination free of thymic and clonal selection effects, out-of-frame nonproductive sequences were analyzed. Clones were called with MiXCR by TCRdb after fastp trimmed the public reads at Q25, and only in-frame beta chains were retained. Rows with a matching CDR3 protein are joined into one entry that keeps the most common DNA and genes. TCRdb's processing, not the authors' own work, is the source of the V and J calls. Present in this sample are fewer than 800,000 distinct CDR3 sequences, 7.1% of which were seen just once. The top ten constitute roughly 1.6% of the sample.

These data were likewise used in another study, on yellow fever vaccine responses in identical twins. From that second study: According to the authors, in identical twins the way T cells responded to vaccination appeared partly convergent and partly personalized. In identical twins, the study followed T cell clones that responded to the vaccine with precision.

The V and J segments used are TRBV20-1 and TRBJ2-3; the D region is possibly TRBD1 or TRBD2, each matching across 5 bases. The receptor's source is a woman aged 18 to 35 in good health. The sample consisted of PBMCs. Here the CDR3 is given as CSARQAVRADTQYF. The DNA reads as follows: TGCAGTGCTAGACAAGCGGTCAGGGCAGATACGCAGTATTTT.